This T cell receptor beta chain was documented in a study of T cells in localized non-small cell lung cancer. Produced via immunoSEQ multiplex PCR; TCRdb's table is partial and in-frame only. The sample holds about 40,000 clones; over 70% are singletons and the top ten take roughly 2.5%. The clonotype originates from a woman aged 35-70 years with stage I lung adenocarcinoma. The material was peripheral blood, obtained before any cancer treatment.

The CDR3 here is CASSIWGPLYNEQFF. The DNA for the CDR3 is TGTGCCAGTAGTATATGGGGGCCCTTGTACAATGAGCAGTTCTTC. This chain joins TRBV19 and TRBJ2-1; TRBD1 might be the D (6 bases). Germline assignment: CDR1 LNHDA and CDR2 SQIVND (reference sequence). V was clipped by 2 bases and J by 4 bases, with 12 bases between them. This CDR3 contains 15 residues.